Reported below is one TCR beta chain. What it binds is not known. This record belongs to a study of T-cell reconstitution after alpha-beta-depleted transplantation in children. As it was prepared, the TCRbeta library received unique molecular identifiers. TCRdb re-called the PCR reads with MiXCR, one entry per CDR3 protein. Altogether about 980,000 distinct CDR3 sequences are present, about 29% being singletons, with the ten largest covering roughly 31%. Findings and caveats of the study: The main origin of T-cell counts and diversity one year after transplant was newly produced T cells.

V was clipped by 5 bases and J by 1 base; unmatched bases: 10. CDR3 length equals 16 residues. CDR1 DFQATT and CDR2 SNEGSKA come from the germline V gene (reference sequence). The chain links TRBV20-1 to TRBJ2-2; 7 positions match TRBD1. Specimen: PBMCs, mostly from graft donor cells, collected 360 days after TCRalphabeta/CD19-depleted stem cell transplant. The clonotype was recovered from a boy younger than two who had a stem cell transplant for SCID, so the T cells may come from the graft donor. The CDR3 reads CSALRTGSWNTGELFF. CDR3 nucleotides: TGCAGTGCTCTGAGGACAGGCAGTTGGAACACCGGGGAGCTGTTTTTT.